Listed here are 21 T cell receptor beta chains from one sample, sequenced in a study of CD8 T cells in Susac syndrome. RNA in amounts of roughly 0.5 to 1 ug was reverse transcribed with random hexamers. From the immunoSEQ multiplex PCR reads, TCRdb called clonotypes with MiXCR, one entry per CDR3 protein. The table lists some 450,000 distinct CDR3 sequences, 75% to 90% of them singletons. The sample consisted of CD8+ T cells from PBMCs. The receptors originated from a human donor with multiple sclerosis.

This sequence joins TRBV4-1 and TRBJ2-2; possible D gene TRBD1, 5 bases. V was trimmed by 1 base and J by 4 bases, leaving 13 bases between them. This CDR3 has 16 amino acids. The V gene's germline CDR1 is MGHRA and CDR2 YSYEKL. The CDR3 DNA is TGCGCCAGCAGCCAAGTCGACAGTGCGAGCACCGGGGAGCTGTTTTTT. Translated, it gives CASSQVDSASTGELFF.

This chain uses TRBV28 with TRBJ1-5, with 10 positions matching TRBD1. J lost 5 bases, V lost 4 bases, and 11 bases had no gene match. There are 17 residues in the CDR3. Germline CDR1 is MDHEN and CDR2 is SYDVKM. The CDR3 spells CASSSQTGGISHQPQHF. The DNA of the CDR3 is TGTGCCAGCAGTTCCCAGACAGGGGGCATTTCCCATCAGCCCCAGCATTTT.

The chain has TRBV20-1 and TRBJ2-5; 10 bases are shared with TRBD2. V shed 0 bases and J 4 bases; nucleotides not matched to a gene: 14. The CDR3 is made up of 18 amino acids. Germline assignment: CDR1 DFQATT and CDR2 SNEGSKA (reference sequence). The chain's CDR3 is CSARDLIAVAGGGETQYF. The CDR3 region has the DNA TGCAGTGCTAGAGATCTCATTGCGGTAGCGGGGGGAGGAGAGACCCAGTACTTC.

The rearrangement links TRBV10-3 to TRBJ2-1, with a weak D call TRBD2 (6 bases). The CDR3 spans 15 residues. The germline V gene has CDR1 ENHRY and CDR2 SYGVKD. Trimming removed 2 bases from V and 2 bases from J, with 10 bases in between. The CDR3 DNA sequence: TGTGCCATCAGTGAGACGGGGGACCCCTACAATGAGCAGTTCTTC. This encodes CAISETGDPYNEQFF.

The CDR3 bases are TGTGCCAGTCCCGGGGGGGACCAGCAGTATTTT. Translation: CASPGGDQQYF. This rearrangement joins TRBV2 to TRBJ2-3; TRBD2 aligns across 8 bases. CDR1 and CDR2 (germline): SNHLY, FYNNEI. The V segment lost 9 bases and the J segment 11 bases; nucleotides outside the gene matches: 7. CDR3 size: 11 residues.

The V call is TRBV12-3 or TRBV12-4, the J call TRBJ2-1, with TRBD2 matching over 10 bases. This CDR3 spans 15 amino acids. The V gene end was trimmed by 6 bases and the J gene end by 3 bases; junction bases not matched to a gene: 5. The CDR3, as DNA: TGTGCCAGCAGCTATCAGCGGGAGGGCTACAATGAGCAGTTCTTC. Its translation is CASSYQREGYNEQFF.

This rearrangement joins TRBV27 to TRBJ2-1; tentatively, D is TRBD1 or TRBD2 (7 bases each). V lost 8 bases, J lost 8 bases, and 16 bases lay in between. Germline CDR1 and CDR2: MNHEY and SMNVEV (reference sequence). This CDR3 region has 13 residues. The CDR3 coding sequence is TGTGCCAGCTGGGCAGGGGGGGTTTATGAGCAGTTCTTC. Encoded protein: CASWAGGVYEQFF.

The chain joins TRBV5-4 to TRBJ1-2, with D perhaps matching TRBD1 (5 bases). CDR1 SGHNT and CDR2 YYREEE come from the germline V gene (reference sequence). The V and J ends lost 4 bases and 0 bases respectively, with 22 bases between them. The CDR3 sequence is 18 residues long. Written as DNA, the CDR3 is TGTGCCAGCAGCCCTTTCTCCGGGGGGGGTAAAGCTAACTATGGCTACACCTTC. Its translation: CASSPFSGGGKANYGYTF.

V usage is TRBV20-1 and J usage is TRBJ1-1; D is undetermined. The germline V and J ends were trimmed by 6 bases and 5 bases, with 19 bases remaining between them. The CDR3 totals 14 residues. Germline values: CDR1 DFQATT, CDR2 SNEGSKA (reference sequence). CDR3 in amino acids: CSASEVVWWTEAFF. Here the CDR3 DNA reads TGCAGTGCGTCTGAAGTAGTCTGGTGGACTGAAGCTTTCTTT.

The chain joins TRBV28 to TRBJ2-1; 9 bases line up with TRBD1. Germline CDR1 reads MDHEN; CDR2 reads SYDVKM. The ends lost 5 bases at V and 3 bases at J; junction bases unmatched: 5. The CDR3 runs 15 residues. The CDR3 loop is CASSTTGQGYNEQFF. The CDR3 bases are TGTGCCAGCAGTACAACGGGACAGGGCTACAATGAGCAGTTCTTC.

The chain has TRBV29-1 and TRBJ1-1; the D gene is possibly TRBD1 (6 bases). CDR3 size: 11 residues. Germline V CDR1 and CDR2: SQVTM, ANQGSEA. V dropped 3 bases and J dropped 9 bases, with 11 bases sitting between them. The CDR3 spells CSVEGGAKAFF. The CDR3 DNA follows: TGCAGCGTTGAGGGGGGGGCTAAAGCTTTCTTT.

Only a few counts were recorded for this clonotype. J is TRBJ2-7 and V is TRBV18; no clear D. Germline loops: CDR1 KGHSH, CDR2 LQKENI. This CDR3 region has 13 residues. With 8 bases removed from V and 0 bases from J, the gap between germline ends came to 11 bases. The CDR3 nucleotides read TGTGCCAGCCAGCCAGAGAGCTCCTACGAGCAGTACTTC. Translating gives CASQPESSYEQYF.

The sample holds one count of this clonotype. The chain is built from TRBV6-5 and TRBJ1-2; 10 bases line up with TRBD1. Trimming took 6 bases from V and 2 from J; bases not matched to a gene: 6. From germline, CDR1 is MNHEY and CDR2 SVGAGI. The CDR3 is made up of 15 amino acids. Here the CDR3 DNA reads TGTGCCAGCAGCGCACCGGGACAGGGGAACTATGGCTACACCTTC. Protein product: CASSAPGQGNYGYTF.

The genes are TRBV4-1 and TRBJ1-5, with 9 bases matching TRBD1. The germline gives CDR1 MGHRA, CDR2 YSYEKL. This CDR3 comprises 14 residues. V was clipped by 3 bases and J by 7 bases; unmatched bases: 4. CDR3 amino acids: CASSQGQGAQPQHF. The CDR3 DNA sequence: TGCGCCAGCAGCCAGGGACAGGGAGCACAGCCCCAGCATTTT.

This sequence joins TRBV6-1 and TRBJ2-5, with a tentative D call TRBD2 (5 bases). Germline CDR1 reads MNHNS; CDR2 reads SASEGT. This CDR3 spans 14 amino acids. V was pared by 2 bases and J by 3 bases, with 10 bases between. DNA for the CDR3: TGTGCCAGCAGTGAATTGGGAGAAGAAGAGACCCAGTACTTC. Translation: CASSELGEEETQYF.

This clonotype was picked up one time. The gene calls are TRBV30 and TRBJ1-1; no reliable D call. CDR3 length: 13 residues. V lost 7 bases and J 2 bases, leaving 14 bases between the germline ends. Germline V gene data show CDR1 as GTSNPN and CDR2 as SVGIG (reference sequence). DNA of the CDR3: TGTGCCTTCCTCGACCATGACAACACTGAAGCTTTCTTT. This gives the protein CAFLDHDNTEAFF.

The rearrangement uses TRBV6-2 or TRBV6-3 and TRBJ2-1; D call uncertain. CDR3 length: 11 residues. Germline CDR1 MNHEY, CDR2 SVGEGT. V lost 0 bases, J lost 10 bases, and 4 bases lay in between. The CDR3 nucleotides read TGTGCCAGCAGTTACTCGGAAGAGCAGTTCTTC. Protein sequence: CASSYSEEQFF.

This chain joins TRBV28 and TRBJ1-2, with D perhaps matching TRBD1 (6 bases). CDR1 and CDR2 (germline): MDHEN, SYDVKM. V was trimmed by 7 bases and J by 14 bases, leaving 17 bases between them. The CDR3 consists of 11 residues. The CDR3 spells CASTWGGDQTF. The CDR3 DNA sequence: TGTGCCAGCACTTGGGGGGGCGATCAAACCTTC.

The rearrangement links TRBV6-5 to TRBJ1-1; D not resolved. Germline V CDR1 and CDR2: MNHEY, SVGAGI. The V and J ends lost 8 bases and 8 bases respectively, with 15 bases between them. The CDR3 totals 12 residues. The CDR3 DNA follows: TGTGCCAGCCCCGGGTCCTCCCTGGAAGCTTTCTTT. It codes for CASPGSSLEAFF.

This clonotype was seen once. The chain carries TRBV5-1 and TRBJ1-2; maybe TRBD1 (6 bases). The CDR3 is 15 residues long. Germline CDR1 reads SGHRS; CDR2 reads YFSETQ. V lost 0 bases and J 1 base, leaving 10 bases between the germline ends. This chain's CDR3 is CASSLGTASNYGYTF. The CDR3 nucleotides are TGCGCCAGCAGCTTGGGGACAGCGAGTAACTATGGCTACACCTTC.

The rearrangement links TRBV10-3 to TRBJ1-5; 10 positions match TRBD1. This CDR3 has 15 residues. Germline CDR1 reads ENHRY; CDR2 reads SYGVKD. With V trimmed by 6 bases and J by 7 bases, 9 bases remained unmatched. CDR3 amino acids: CAIRQGTGVEQPQHF. CDR3 in DNA: TGTGCCATCAGACAAGGGACAGGGGTTGAACAGCCCCAGCATTTT.